These 22 T cell receptor beta chains came from one sample sequenced in a study of blood T cell repertoires in COVID-19. Repertoires were generated with immunoSEQ multiplex PCR, while TCRdb's copy carries only in-frame clones and drops some. The repertoire holds 40,000 to 65,000 clones, with about 86% as singletons. Sequencing was performed on peripheral blood. These receptors were obtained from a man in his 70s with active COVID-19.

There are many counts of this clone. V usage is TRBV29-1 and J usage is TRBJ2-7, with D tentatively TRBD1 (6 bases). Trimming pared 7 bases from V and 3 bases from J, leaving 10 bases between. The CDR3 length is 11 residues. CDR1 is SQVTM, CDR2 ANQGSEA, per germline. CDR3 protein: CSAADSYEQYF. The CDR3 DNA is TGCAGCGCTGCGGACAGCTACGAGCAGTACTTC.

The chain recombines TRBV7-9 with TRBJ1-2; D uncertain. Germline assignment: CDR1 SEHNR and CDR2 FQNEAQ (reference sequence). The germline V and J ends were trimmed by 1 base and 4 bases, with 7 bases remaining between them. The CDR3 covers 13 residues. The CDR3 coding sequence is TGTGCCAGCAGCTTAGACAGTGCCTATGGCTACACCTTC. Translated, it gives CASSLDSAYGYTF.

The chain carries TRBV11-2 and TRBJ1-2; 9 bases align to TRBD1. The CDR3 loop spans 14 amino acids. The V and J ends lost 5 bases and 8 bases, in that order; junction bases with no gene match: 9. The germline CDR1 and CDR2 sequences are SGHAT and FQNNGV. CDR3 protein: CASSARDRDGGYTF. As DNA, the CDR3 is TGTGCCAGCAGCGCTCGGGACAGGGATGGGGGCTACACCTTC. The full variable domain, in which reference TRBV11-2 and TRBJ1-2 provide the parts outside the CDR3, is EAGVAQSPRYKIIEKRQSVAFWCNPISGHATLYWYQQILGQGPKLLIQFQNNGVVDDSQLPKDRFSAERLKGVDSTLKIQPAKLEDSAVYLCASSARDRDGGYTFGSGTRLTVV.

V gene TRBV4-3 combines with J gene TRBJ2-7, with 7 bases that match TRBD2. The CDR3 contains 15 residues. V shed 0 bases and J 2 bases; nucleotides not matched to a gene: 4. The germline V gene encodes CDR1 LGHNA and CDR2 YSLEER. CDR3 bases: TGCGCCAGCAGCCAAGAGCGGGGGAGGCCCTACGAGCAGTACTTC. Its translation is CASSQERGRPYEQYF.

The chain joins TRBV27 to TRBJ1-2; TRBD1 matches at 8 bases. V shed 5 bases and J 2 bases; nucleotides not matched to a gene: 13. The CDR3 has 17 amino acids. Germline CDR1 and CDR2: MNHEY and SMNVEV (reference sequence). CDR3 bases: TGTGCCAGCAGTGCCGACCCTGACAGGGGTTGGAACTATGGCTACACCTTC. Translated, it gives CASSADPDRGWNYGYTF.

Here the CDR3 reads CASSLIRGTEAFF. The CDR3 region has the DNA TGTGCCAGCAGCTTAATTCGGGGCACTGAAGCTTTCTTT. The chain recombines TRBV7-2 with TRBJ1-1; no reliable D call. CDR3 length: 13 residues. V gave up 2 bases and J gave up 4 bases, with 8 bases separating them. Germline CDR1 is SGHTA and CDR2 is FQGNSA. Full variable domain (missing parts from reference TRBV7-2 and TRBJ1-1): GAGVSQSPSNKVTEKGKDVELRCDPISGHTALYWYRQSLGQGLEFLIYFQGNSAPDKSGLPSDRFSAERTGGSVSTLTIQRTQQEDSAVYLCASSLIRGTEAFFGQGTRLTVV.

This sequence joins TRBV9 and TRBJ2-2; possible D gene TRBD1, 5 bases. The CDR3 loop spans 14 amino acids. Germline CDR1 reads SGDLS; CDR2 reads YYNGEE. V gave up 5 bases and J gave up 3 bases, with 11 bases separating them. The CDR3 loop reads CASRLGPDTGELFF. The CDR3 nucleotides are TGTGCCAGCAGGCTGGGGCCCGACACCGGGGAGCTGTTTTTT.

By proportion, this clone is medium-sized. The rearrangement joins TRBV4-1 to TRBJ2-6; D gene uncertain. Trimming removed 0 bases from V and 0 bases from J, with 18 bases in between. The germline gives CDR1 MGHRA, CDR2 YSYEKL. The CDR3 totals 20 residues. The DNA for the CDR3 is TGCGCCAGCAGCCAAGATCCCTTTCCGGGTCATGGCTCTGGGGCCAACGTCCTGACTTTC. Residues: CASSQDPFPGHGSGANVLTF.

The CDR3 DNA reads TGCAGCGTTCGCTTTCTAGCGGGGGGAGGGAATGAGCAGTTCTTC. Its translation is CSVRFLAGGGNEQFF. This rearrangement joins TRBV29-1 to TRBJ2-1; 11 bases agree with TRBD2. The J segment lost 7 bases and the V segment lost 5 bases, leaving 10 bases of the junction unmatched. The V gene's germline CDR1 is SQVTM and CDR2 ANQGSEA. The CDR3 is 15 residues long.

The rearrangement uses TRBV7-2 and TRBJ2-5, with 8 nucleotides matching TRBD2. The CDR3 is 17 residues long. Germline V gene lookup returns CDR1 SGHTA and CDR2 FQGNSA. V dropped 6 bases and J dropped 2; count of bases not matched to a gene: 14. The CDR3 sequence is CASSPGGGVADQETQYF. CDR3 nucleotide sequence: TGTGCCAGCAGTCCGGGGGGGGGAGTAGCGGATCAAGAGACCCAGTACTTC.

This chain uses TRBV9 with TRBJ2-2, with TRBD2 matching 10 bases. J gave up 0 bases and V 3 bases, and 14 bases lay outside the gene matches. Germline V gene lookup returns CDR1 SGDLS and CDR2 YYNGEE. The CDR3 has 20 residues. The CDR3 sequence: CASSALGLAAKPSNTGELFF. DNA for the CDR3: TGTGCCAGCAGCGCTTTAGGACTAGCGGCTAAACCCTCGAACACCGGGGAGCTGTTTTTT.

This sequence joins TRBV4-2 and TRBJ2-3; tentatively, D is TRBD2 (5 bases). CDR1 LGHNA and CDR2 YNFKEQ come from the germline V gene. Trimming stripped 0 bases from V and 6 bases from J, with 16 bases between. The CDR3 is 16 residues long. CDR3 DNA: TGTGCCAGCAGCCAAGAGGTTGCGGGCCCCGGGGATACGCAGTATTTT. This translates into CASSQEVAGPGDTQYF.

The chain employs TRBV6-5 and TRBJ1-1, with TRBD1 as a possible D gene (6 bases). The V gene lost 0 bases and the J gene lost 1 base, with 12 bases spanning the gap. Germline CDR1 reads MNHEY; CDR2 reads SVGAGI. The CDR3 spans 16 residues. Written as DNA, the CDR3 is TGTGCCAGCAGTTACTCGCCCGTACAGGGGAACACTGAAGCTTTCTTT. It is translated as CASSYSPVQGNTEAFF.

This clone came up once. The chain uses TRBV9 and TRBJ1-2; D is undetermined. V was shortened by 0 bases and J by 6 bases, with 12 bases between the two germline ends. The CDR3 extends over 14 amino acids. CDR1 and CDR2 (germline): SGDLS, YYNGEE. In nucleotides, the CDR3 is TGTGCCAGCAGCGTAGCATTGGGTCAGGATGGCTACACCTTC. It codes for CASSVALGQDGYTF.

V is TRBV11-2 and J is TRBJ2-5, with D possibly being TRBD2 (6 bases). From germline, CDR1 is SGHAT and CDR2 FQNNGV. V dropped 5 bases and J dropped 1 base, with 17 bases sitting between them. The CDR3 is 16 residues long. CDR3 sequence (DNA): TGTGCCAGCAGCCGCGCCCGGGGAGGCCCCCAAGAGACCCAGTACTTC. Protein: CASSRARGGPQETQYF.

The V and J genes are TRBV6-1 and TRBJ2-7, with 8 bases matching TRBD1. CDR3 length: 11 residues. The ends lost 3 bases at V and 10 bases at J; junction bases unmatched: 2. Germline V gives CDR1 MNHNS, CDR2 SASEGT. The chain's CDR3 is CASSDQGAQYF. The CDR3 coding sequence is TGTGCCAGCAGTGACCAGGGGGCTCAGTACTTC.

This CDR3 reads CASSLRATEAFF. Written as DNA, the CDR3 is TGTGCCAGCAGTCTCAGGGCAACTGAAGCTTTCTTT. This chain uses TRBV5-5 with TRBJ1-1; possibly TRBD1 for D (5 bases). Germline V lookup: CDR1 SGHKS, CDR2 YYEKEE (reference sequence). Trimming left V 5 bases short and J 5 bases short, with 10 bases between. This CDR3 contains 12 residues.

The gene calls are TRBV5-6 and TRBJ2-5; 8 nucleotides match TRBD1. Losses at the gene ends were 4 bases for V and 2 bases for J; bases not matched to a gene: 7. In germline, CDR1 is SGHDT, CDR2 YYEEEE. The CDR3 contains 15 residues. The CDR3 sequence: CASSVSGTGQETQYF. Written as DNA, the CDR3 is TGTGCCAGCAGCGTATCCGGGACAGGACAAGAGACCCAGTACTTC.

J is TRBJ1-1 and V is TRBV5-1, with D unresolved. Germline CDR1 and CDR2: SGHRS and YFSETQ. The length of the CDR3 is 13 residues. The V gene lost 2 bases and the J gene lost 3 bases, with 8 bases spanning the gap. The CDR3 DNA sequence: TGCGCCAGCAGCTTACCCGGGGACACTGAAGCTTTCTTT. Its protein product is CASSLPGDTEAFF. Combining the CDR3 with reference TRBV5-1 and TRBJ1-1 gives the whole variable domain KAGVTQTPRYLIKTRGQQVTLSCSPISGHRSVSWYQQTPGQGLQFLFEYFSETQRNKGNFPGRFSGRQFSNSRSEMNVSTLELGDSALYLCASSLPGDTEAFFGQGTRLTVV.

This clone was detected only once. J is TRBJ1-1 and V is TRBV18, with 9 bases that match TRBD1. CDR1 and CDR2 from the germline V gene are KGHSH and LQKENI. The CDR3 totals 13 residues. V was clipped by 4 bases and J by 8 bases; unmatched bases: 5. CDR3 amino acids: CASSRTGETEAFF. The CDR3 DNA sequence: TGTGCCAGCTCACGGACAGGGGAAACCGAAGCTTTCTTT.

This chain connects TRBV3-1 (or the pseudogene TRBV3-2) to TRBJ2-1, with D tentatively TRBD1 (6 bases). The CDR3 runs 15 residues. V was pared by 5 bases and J by 7 bases, with 18 bases between. Looked up from germline, CDR1 is LGHDT and CDR2 is YNNKEL (reference sequence). This CDR3 is CASSARQVRENEQFF. The CDR3 DNA is TGTGCCAGCAGCGCAAGACAGGTGAGAGAAAATGAGCAGTTCTTC.

The chain carries TRBV29-1 and TRBJ1-2, with unresolved D. The CDR3 consists of 11 residues. Germline CDR1 and CDR2: SQVTM and ANQGSEA. Trimming pared 7 bases from V and 0 bases from J, leaving 6 bases between. The CDR3 coding sequence is TGCAGCGACACACCTAACTATGGCTACACCTTC. It translates to CSDTPNYGYTF.